The present entry profiles one TCR beta chain with its context. Its antigen target is currently unknown. Qualities for individual bases were not recorded, and no much larger clone is one base off. Library method: the immunoSEQ multiplex PCR assay. For the multiplex PCR, a mixture combining 60 forward primers for TCR Vbeta segments and 13 reverse primers for TCR Jbeta segments was used. The CDR3 region of rearranged TCR beta genes was amplified from genomic DNA by a multiplex PCR assay. Amplified TCR beta libraries were sequenced as 87-base-pair reads on the Illumina HiSeq System. The authors processed their data as follows. Across the 500 to 850 repertoires, a later analysis counted 60 million to 90 million unique TCR beta chains, roughly 11 million of which were shared by at least two donors. Raw reads were error-corrected and collapsed into unique sequences with a nearest-neighbor algorithm that merged closely related sequences to remove PCR and sequencing errors. Alignment of CDR3 sequences to IMGT reference sequences was used to assign V, D and J gene segments. For a sequence to be retained, at least a six-nucleotide match to both a V gene segment and a J gene segment was required. A rearrangement counted as productive if the CDR3 had no stop codons and remained in frame with V and J, and every other rearrangement counted as non-productive. CDR3 was defined by IMGT convention, running from the second conserved V-encoded cysteine to the conserved J-encoded phenylalanine. In an earlier analysis of more than 550 of the donors, sequences lacking an unambiguous match to a single V gene segment were excluded. An earlier analysis of 587 of the donors classified V segments as functional when productive rearrangements were above 56.7% and as segregating when the standard deviation between donors was above 5%. To diagnose cytomegalovirus status from the catalog of TCR beta chain sequences, a statistical classification framework was built. In a later analysis, TCR nucleotide sequences were compared against IMGT/GENE-DB human TR gene sequences so that V and J genes could be assigned. The TCRdist pipeline was used in a later analysis to assign CDR3 sequences and most-parsimonious VDJ recombination scenarios. In a later analysis, each TCR beta chain was defined by its CDR3 amino acid sequence together with its V-gene family, and reads lacking a unique V-gene family were excluded. As a way to deal with suspected cross-contamination and a sequencing artifact, a later analysis dropped 450 to 600 nucleotide sequences that were highly shared and had low generation probability. A later analysis calculated a clonal expansion index for each public chain from normalized within-repertoire ranks of inferred template counts. A later analysis computed generation probabilities with a VDJ recombination model fitted to out-of-frame rearrangements, and checked the results against IGoR. In a later analysis, TCR-TCR, TCR-HLA and TCR-CMV co-occurrence was scored with hypergeometric tests, and a repertoire-size bias correction was applied to TCR pairs. A later analysis estimated false discovery rates by permuting HLA or CMV assignments 20 times. A later analysis grouped co-occurring TCRs with DBSCAN, adding TCRdist sequence similarity when clustering within HLA-allele-positive subsets. For co-occurrence clustering, repertoires with fewer than 30,000 or more than 120,000 public chains were excluded, along with five repertoires with anomalous nucleotide sharing. The immuneACCESS repertoire file appears here via TCRdb, limited to in-frame rearrangements. These files lack a portion of the clones; in checked studies, under half of the deficit traces to unresolved V genes, and the cause of the others is not known. That table supplies the V and J calls and clone size; D and trimming were determined from the DNA. A total of more than 50,000 clones appear in this sample, 70% to 80% of them only once. The ten largest clones capture roughly 21% of the sample.

The data originate from a study of cytomegalovirus exposure and HLA in healthy donors (dated 2017 in TCRdb). About the study as a whole: In an earlier analysis of about 560 of the donors, about 270 Gb of sequence data and 90 million to 130 million unique TCR beta sequences from 180 million or so T cells were reported. Approximately 310 gigabases of sequencing data and approximately 85 million unique TCR sequences were included in an early release covering about 700 HLA-typed donors. Of the approximately 400 genotyped donors, roughly 85% fell in the genetic ancestry cluster associated with self-reported Caucasian donors. The study aimed to test whether signatures of past pathogen exposure could be identified by cataloging public T cell receptors. The study used immunosequencing to profile the T cell repertoires of approximately 650 subjects and linked those repertoires to cytomegalovirus serostatus. Besides the first cohort of 550 to 750 subjects, a separate validation cohort made up of roughly 120 different subjects was used. To predict cytomegalovirus infection status, the study combined high-throughput TCR immunosequencing, statistical association of individual TCRs with disease status, and machine learning. A later analysis re-examined previously published TCR beta repertoires from 610 or so donors and added high-resolution HLA genotyping to investigate patterns of TCR occurrence. The later analysis used no new phenotypic data to find candidate immune exposures, relying instead on TCR beta sequences and their occurrence across donors. An earlier analysis of fewer than 700 of the donors applied high-throughput TCR beta sequencing to assess whether each TCR beta V gene segment acted as functional or pseudogenic. Donor age, sex, ethnicity and CMV serostatus were compiled alongside the repertoire data. Genome-wide SNP genotypes for about 55% of the roughly 670 donors were used in a later genetic analysis, which treated that subset as a discovery cohort. All discovery cohort repertoires had been generated on a single sequencing platform. HLA typing covered class I and class II loci at four-digit resolution. The number of typed donors differed by locus: about 629-640 for A, B, C, DRB1 and DQB1; roughly 510 for DQA1; 606 for DPA1; and some 450 for DPB1. Four to six DR-DQ haplotypes were handled as single units for association and clustering, since linkage in the cohort was strong. Among 300 to 500 genotyped donors of the cohort, an average of approximately 220,000 unique TCR beta nucleotide sequences was sequenced per donor, of which about 20% were non-productive. The paper as a whole reports these results and caveats: In a later analysis, HLA-associated TCR beta chains were found to be more clonally expanded and to have lower generation probabilities than equally common non-associated chains. In a later analysis, several top co-occurrence clusters were reported to appear linked to parvovirus B19, influenza, CMV and Epstein-Barr virus. In an earlier analysis of about 600 of the donors, most TCR beta V segments appeared in productive rearrangements about 87% or about 30% of the time, broadly matching IMGT annotations. In vitro tests confirmed that a few of the cytomegalovirus-associated TCR beta chains recognize cytomegalovirus antigens. Correlated functional status among segregating V segments might be attributable to linkage disequilibrium, but an unknown experimental factor could not be ruled out. A later analysis found that TCR association rates varied across HLA loci, with DRB1 alleles showing the most associated TCRs and HLA-C alleles the fewest. Roughly uniform sequencing depth across donors was assumed in presence/absence analyses, although this assumption may not hold. A total of 150 to 200 TCR beta chains were listed by the study as associated with cytomegalovirus. Some IMGT-functional V segments, including TRBV6-2 and TRBV6-3, could not be distinguished by the 87-base-pair reads and were therefore excluded. Because counts were too low, about 18 rarely observed V segments, including chromosome 9 orphons, were left out of the earlier analysis of some 600 of the donors. V-gene and J-gene trimming of TCR beta chains was associated with a missense DCLRE1C variant in a later genetic analysis, and the association was replicated in an independent cohort. The authors suggested that the approach could potentially be generalized to other disease states and immunological phenotypes. Because HLA typing was unavailable for some donors at each locus, only the typed subset was used in association tests. CMV serostatus was the only immune exposure information available for the cohort. In a later analysis, around 17,000 TCR beta sequences were associated with specific HLA alleles at a false discovery rate of 0.05. A group of highly shared sequence variants was considered likely to be a technical artifact of the sequencing pipeline. In both the original and validation cohorts, the classifier was reported to diagnose cytomegalovirus status with high specificity and sensitivity. When HLA alleles, especially DR and DQ, strongly co-occurred, attributing TCR associations to individual alleles was difficult. According to a later genetic analysis, donors in an Asian-associated ancestry cluster had fewer N-insertions in productive TCRs than the roughly 670-donor mean. The cohort was sequenced for TCR beta chains only, and without alpha or paired-chain data the features that could be detected were limited. Most TCR sequences were seen in very few donors, while some public TCRs were found in many individuals. In a later analysis, most CMV-associated TCR beta chains were found to appear HLA-restricted, with HLA associations seemingly driven largely by CMV exposure. A further reported finding was that TCR beta sequences accurately predicted the HLA-A and HLA-B alleles for most subjects in the first cohort.

In total, more than 500 healthy bone marrow donors made up the cohort. At the time of sampling, all cohort members were nominally healthy, though unrecorded immune exposures were likely present. The donor tested CMV seropositive, placing the donor among the approximately 310 seropositive members of the cohort. A peripheral blood sample was provided by each donor, and peripheral blood mononuclear cells were used for TCR beta sequencing. The Qiagen DNeasy Blood Extraction Kit was used to extract genomic DNA from the blood cell samples. There are 14 amino acids in the CDR3, from cysteine to phenylalanine inclusive. Only the CDR3 portion is preserved as DNA: 42 bases, with reading frame beginning at the first base. CDR1 and CDR2 are drawn from the germline V gene (reference sequence): SGHNT, YYREEE. The germline ends are 15 bases apart after V is trimmed by 4 bases and J by 5 bases.

This sequence uses TRBV5-4 and TRBJ1-1, with no reliable assignment of the D segment. Sample: PBMCs. This TCR came from a woman aged 60 to 75 in good health and CMV-seropositive. The nucleotide sequence reads TGTGCCAGCAGCCCGGAGTTGGTAGGAACTGAAGCTTTCTTT. Its coded protein is CASSPELVGTEAFF.